The clone carrying this T cell receptor beta chain was picked up many times. Its antigen is unidentified. This entry comes from a study of early T cells in non-severe SARS-CoV-2 infection. Study-level information: Sequencing of bulk RNA from unsorted whole blood was done, without chain pairing.

V was cut by 5 bases and J by 4 bases, with 11 bases left in between. CDR1 and CDR2 (germline): SGHTA, FQGNSA. This CDR3 is built from 14 residues. Unique molecular identifiers (one per individual cDNA molecule) were attached. TCRdb called the 5' RACE reads again in MiXCR, with one record for every CDR3 protein. Of 20,000 to 25,000 distinct CDR3 sequences in the sample, 4.5% were seen once. Study-wide results and caveats: There was a bias toward anti-spike CD8 responses in VDJdb matching, which missed private and CD4 specificities.

Sequencing was carried out using whole blood. This clonotype was obtained from an adult who was a healthcare worker with PCR-confirmed SARS-CoV-2 infection or an uninfected control (not recorded which). This chain uses TRBV7-2 with TRBJ2-2; no reliable D call. CDR3 in amino acids: CASSIEQSTGELFF. CDR3 DNA sequence: TGTGCCAGCAGCATAGAACAGAGCACCGGGGAGCTGTTTTTT.